The 3 T cell receptor beta chains presented below share a single source sample, sequenced in a study of cytomegalovirus exposure and HLA in healthy donors. Both 60 Vbeta primers and 13 Jbeta primers went into the PCR. Libraries were prepared by immunoSEQ multiplex PCR; TCRdb keeps only in-frame clonotypes and omits some of them. The sample has 120,000 to 150,000 clones; roughly three quarters are singletons. The sample was PBMCs. Receptor source: a woman between 50 and 59 years old in good health and CMV-seronegative.

This sequence joins TRBV19 and TRBJ1-3, with D perhaps matching TRBD1 (5 bases). The CDR3 runs to 13 residues. Germline lookup yields CDR1 LNHDA and CDR2 SQIVND (reference sequence). V dropped 5 bases and J dropped 0 bases, with 5 bases sitting between them. CDR3 nucleotide sequence: TGTGCCAGTAGTGACAGCTCTGGAAACACCATATATTTT. Protein: CASSDSSGNTIYF.

Comments on this clone: Mismatch with germline at one junction end may stem from a read error. The chain has TRBV7-7 and TRBJ2-5; D gene unclear. Per germline, CDR1 SSHAT and CDR2 FNYEAQ (reference sequence). The CDR3 is 14 residues long. CDR3: CASSLSSFQETQYF. DNA for the CDR3: TGTGCTAGCAGCTTAAGTAGCTTCCAGGAGACCCAGTACTTC.

This clone has a handful of counts. The V call is TRBV6-4, the J call TRBJ1-1; a weak D match, TRBD1 (5 bases). From germline, CDR1 is MRHNA and CDR2 SNTAGT. V was shortened by 5 bases and J by 2 bases, with 9 bases between the two germline ends. The CDR3 has 13 residues. CDR3 nucleotide sequence: TGTGCCAGCAGTTACGACAGAAACACTGAAGCTTTCTTT. This sequence encodes CASSYDRNTEAFF.